This entry features one T cell receptor beta chain sequence. The V gene end was trimmed by 2 bases and the J gene end by 9 bases; junction bases not matched to a gene: 5. The germline V gene has CDR1 SGHRS and CDR2 YFSETQ. The CDR3 contains 13 residues. The sample originates from a study of blood T cell repertoires in COVID-19. Per the authors' pipeline: Estimation of nucleated cell counts relied on the amplification of reference gene primers. The data were produced by immunoSEQ multiplex PCR, yet TCRdb's version contains in-frame clones alone and is incomplete. D and trimming come from the DNA, and the V and J calls and clone size come from that table. The table has 200,000 to 300,000 clones, roughly 84% seen once; the top ten hold 1.5% to 1.7%.

The sample comprised peripheral blood. The origin of this receptor is a woman aged 40 to 50 who had recovered from COVID-19. The J gene is TRBJ2-1, the V gene TRBV5-1; 7 bases line up with TRBD2. The DNA for the CDR3 is TGCGCCAGCAGCTTCGGGGAGGGGACTGAGCAGTTCTTC. Protein sequence: CASSFGEGTEQFF.